The 30 T cell receptor beta chains listed next were all sequenced from one sample in a study of HIV-infected patients and healthy controls. About 500 ng RNA was reverse transcribed with alpha and beta constant-region primers. Alpha and beta chain libraries were made separately by chain-specific third strand synthesis with multiplexing indices. TCRdb fed the 5' RACE reads into MiXCR, producing one record per CDR3 protein. Of over 15,000 distinct CDR3 sequences in the sample, almost 9% are singletons; the top ten hold over 2.5%. No cell fractionation was done, so the repertoire covers all unsorted peripheral blood T cells. Sequences were obtained from blood. The origin of the receptors is an adult in good health.

The CDR3, as DNA: TGTGCCAGCAGTCCTCATTGGACCCTTGGCAGGCAGCCCCAGCATTTT. It encodes CASSPHWTLGRQPQHF. The gene calls are TRBV6-2 or TRBV6-3 and TRBJ1-5; unclear D gene. Trimming took off 5 bases at V and 7 bases at J, with 21 bases between the two ends. Germline CDR1 and CDR2: MNHEY and SVGEGT. This CDR3 contains 16 residues.

This clonotype was counted ten times or more. The rearrangement uses TRBV29-1 and TRBJ1-5, with a possible D match to TRBD1 (6 bases). The germline V gene encodes CDR1 SQVTM and CDR2 ANQGSEA. V was pared by 6 bases and J by 2 bases, with 14 bases between. The CDR3 consists of 14 residues. The CDR3 DNA reads as TGCAGCGTCATGGGGGCAGTGCGCAATCAGCCCCAGCATTTT. Translating it yields CSVMGAVRNQPQHF.

In its sample, this clonotype was seen many times. The V and J genes are TRBV4-3 and TRBJ2-3; 10 bases are a match to TRBD1. Per germline, CDR1 LGHNA and CDR2 YSLEER. The ends lost 4 bases at V and 3 bases at J; junction bases unmatched: 10. The CDR3 length is 17 residues. This chain's CDR3 is CASSRLAGTGATDTQYF. Written as DNA, the CDR3 is TGCGCCAGCAGCCGCCTAGCCGGGACAGGGGCGACAGATACGCAGTATTTT.

This clonotype was counted ten times or more. The V and J genes are TRBV27 and TRBJ1-2; no clear D gene. Germline V gives CDR1 MNHEY, CDR2 SMNVEV (reference sequence). V shed 3 bases and J shed 4 bases, with 12 bases lying between them. The CDR3 runs 14 residues. This CDR3 reads CASSFGGSFYGYTF. CDR3 DNA: TGTGCCAGCAGTTTCGGCGGATCGTTCTATGGCTACACCTTC.

The sample holds many counts of this clonotype. V usage is TRBV3-1 and J usage is TRBJ2-5, with D possibly TRBD1 on 5 matching bases. Trimming took off 4 bases at V and 5 bases at J, with 17 bases between the two ends. Looked up from germline, CDR1 is LGHDT and CDR2 is YNNKEL (reference sequence). The CDR3 runs 15 residues. The CDR3 protein is CASSLTDLKGETQYF. DNA of the CDR3: TGTGCCAGCAGCCTAACGGACCTAAAGGGGGAGACCCAGTACTTC.

The chain carries TRBV19 and TRBJ2-7, with TRBD1 matching 10 bases. V gave up 6 bases and J gave up 7 bases; unmatched junction bases: 6. Germline lookup yields CDR1 LNHDA and CDR2 SQIVND (reference sequence). The CDR3 length is 13 residues. The CDR3: CASRPTGGREQYF. CDR3 DNA sequence: TGTGCCAGTAGACCGACAGGGGGCCGGGAGCAGTACTTC. Full variable domain (outside the CDR3, taken from reference TRBV19 and TRBJ2-7): DGGITQSPKYLFRKEGQNVTLSCEQNLNHDAMYWYRQDPGQGLRLIYYSQIVNDFQKGDIAEGYSVSREKKESFPLTVTSAQKNPTAFYLCASRPTGGREQYFGPGTRLTVT.

This clonotype appeared a few times. The chain employs TRBV28 and TRBJ2-7; D could derive from TRBD1 or TRBD2 (5 bases each). This CDR3 contains 16 residues. Trimming removed 5 bases from V and 6 bases from J, with 23 bases in between. In germline, CDR1 is MDHEN, CDR2 SYDVKM. CDR3 in DNA: TGTGCCAGCAGTCCTCCAACAGGTCGAAGAGGGCTCGAGCAGTACTTC. As protein: CASSPPTGRRGLEQYF.

This clonotype showed up many times. The chain combines TRBV7-2 with TRBJ2-7; D possibly corresponds to TRBD1 (5 bases). The CDR3 runs 13 residues. Germline V gives CDR1 SGHTA, CDR2 FQGNSA. V was cut by 1 base and J by 4 bases, with 8 bases left in between. CDR3 loop: CASSLGRGYEQYF. Here the CDR3 DNA reads TGTGCCAGCAGCTTAGGAAGGGGTTACGAGCAGTACTTC.

This clonotype was counted at least ten times. The chain is built from TRBV3-1 and TRBJ1-2, with 8 nucleotides matching TRBD1. CDR3 length equals 14 residues. CDR1 LGHDT and CDR2 YNNKEL come from the germline V gene (reference sequence). V dropped 4 bases and J dropped 2; count of bases not matched to a gene: 3. The CDR3 region has the DNA TGTGCCAGCAGCCCCCAGGGGGCGAACTATGGCTACACCTTC. This gives the protein CASSPQGANYGYTF.

This clonotype has ten or more counts. The V gene is TRBV12-5, the J gene TRBJ2-2, with D perhaps being TRBD1 or TRBD2 (5 bases each). Trimming took 2 bases from V and 5 from J, leaving 12 bases between them. Germline assignment: CDR1 LGHNT and CDR2 FRNRAP. The CDR3 runs 15 residues. The CDR3 region is CASGLIQGVTGELFF. DNA of the CDR3: TGTGCTAGTGGTTTGATCCAGGGAGTGACCGGGGAGCTGTTTTTT. Based on the CDR3 plus reference TRBV12-5 and TRBJ2-2, the full variable domain is DARVTQTPRHKVTEMGQEVTMRCQPILGHNTVFWYRQTMMQGLELLAYFRNRAPLDDSGMPKDRFSAEMPDATLATLKIQPSEPRDSAVYFCASGLIQGVTGELFFGEGSRLTVL.

This clonotype has a handful of counts. This chain links TRBV19 with TRBJ2-7, with TRBD1 matching over 8 bases. Germline CDR1 LNHDA, CDR2 SQIVND (reference sequence). J lost 6 bases, V lost 2 bases, and 6 bases had no gene match. This CDR3 has 14 residues. CDR3 amino acids: CASSIQGASGEQYF. CDR3 in DNA: TGTGCCAGTAGTATACAGGGGGCAAGCGGCGAGCAGTACTTC.

This clonotype was seen many times. The V call is TRBV20-1, the J call TRBJ1-6; no reliable D call. Germline CDR1 and CDR2: DFQATT and SNEGSKA (reference sequence). V was cut by 6 bases and J by 0 bases, with 15 bases left in between. This CDR3 spans 16 amino acids. CDR3 amino acids: CSAAKSRDSYNSPLHF. The CDR3 DNA sequence: TGCAGTGCCGCCAAATCCCGGGACTCCTATAATTCACCCCTCCACTTT.

This clonotype came up many times. The chain uses TRBV30 and TRBJ2-4; D is possibly TRBD2 (6 bases). V was shortened by 4 bases and J by 0 bases, with 10 bases between the two germline ends. CDR3 length: 14 amino acids. From germline, CDR1 is GTSNPN and CDR2 SVGIG (reference sequence). The CDR3 is CAWIPGLAKNIQYF. The CDR3 bases are TGTGCCTGGATCCCGGGACTAGCCAAAAACATTCAGTACTTC.

V gene TRBV7-2 combines with J gene TRBJ1-1; D gene ambiguous. Deletions cut 5 bases from V and 4 bases from J, with 11 bases between. Germline CDR1 and CDR2: SGHTA and FQGNSA. There are 13 residues in the CDR3. The CDR3, as DNA: TGTGCCAGCAGCGCGACATGGGGCACTGAAGCTTTCTTT. Translated, it gives CASSATWGTEAFF.

This clonotype was recorded a few times. The chain has TRBV12-3 or TRBV12-4 and TRBJ2-5; 8 bases agree with TRBD1. The CDR3 has 15 residues. Trimming cost V 5 bases and J 1 base; bases outside gene matches: 6. CDR3 coding DNA: TGTGCCAGCAGTCAGCGACAGGGGTTCCAAGAGACCCAGTACTTC. Translation: CASSQRQGFQETQYF.

This clonotype is medium-sized. This chain links TRBV5-1 with TRBJ2-5; D may match TRBD1 or TRBD2 (5 bases each). This CDR3 has 13 residues. Trimming took off 4 bases at V and 2 bases at J, with 9 bases between the two ends. In germline, CDR1 is SGHRS, CDR2 YFSETQ. The CDR3, as DNA: TGCGCCAGCAGCAGGGACGGGCAAGAGACCCAGTACTTC. It codes for CASSRDGQETQYF.

Only a few counts were recorded for this clonotype. The CDR3 loop is CASSFRDSPYEQYF. The CDR3 DNA reads as TGTGCCAGCAGCTTCCGAGACTCCCCCTACGAGCAGTACTTC. The chain carries TRBV7-2 and TRBJ2-7; D uncertain. The CDR3 is 14 residues long. CDR1 SGHTA and CDR2 FQGNSA come from the germline V gene. V was shortened by 3 bases and J by 2 bases, with 11 bases between the two germline ends. Looking up the rest from reference TRBV7-2 and TRBJ2-7 gives the full variable domain: GAGVSQSPSNKVTEKGKDVELRCDPISGHTALYWYRQSLGQGLEFLIYFQGNSAPDKSGLPSDRFSAERTGGSVSTLTIQRTQQEDSAVYLCASSFRDSPYEQYFGPGTRLTVT.

In this sample, this clonotype turned up many times. This chain links TRBV12-3 or TRBV12-4 with TRBJ2-2, with D tentatively TRBD2 (5 bases). V lost 3 bases and J lost 4, with 12 bases in between. This CDR3 spans 15 amino acids. The chain's CDR3 is CASSFEGVGTGELFF. Written as DNA, the CDR3 is TGTGCCAGCAGTTTTGAGGGAGTGGGCACCGGGGAGCTGTTTTTT.

This clonotype was detected many times. This rearrangement joins TRBV10-3 to TRBJ2-7; D is undetermined. The CDR3 runs to 13 residues. CDR1 and CDR2 from the germline V gene are ENHRY and SYGVKD. Trimming took off 3 bases at V and 4 bases at J, with 10 bases between the two ends. The chain's CDR3 is CAISDGFQYEQYF. For the CDR3, the DNA is TGTGCCATCAGTGATGGGTTTCAGTACGAGCAGTACTTC.

This clonotype was observed at least ten times. The chain couples TRBV28 to TRBJ2-7; a possible D gene is TRBD1 (6 bases). Germline lookup yields CDR1 MDHEN and CDR2 SYDVKM. The CDR3 spans 14 residues. V was clipped by 0 bases and J by 4 bases, with 10 bases between them. The DNA for the CDR3 is TGTGCCAGCAGTTTATGGGGGGCCGAGTACGAGCAGTACTTC. Its protein is CASSLWGAEYEQYF.

This chain joins TRBV7-9 and TRBJ2-1, with a weak D call TRBD1 (6 bases). Trimming removed 5 bases from V and 0 bases from J, with 11 bases in between. This CDR3 is 15 amino acids long. Germline V gives CDR1 SEHNR, CDR2 FQNEAQ (reference sequence). As DNA, the CDR3 is TGTGCCAGCAGCCGAGGACAGCGCTCCTACAATGAGCAGTTCTTC. This codes for CASSRGQRSYNEQFF.

This clonotype was seen more than once but under ten times. J is TRBJ2-6 and V is TRBV6-2 or TRBV6-3, with D unresolved. Germline-derived CDR1 and CDR2 are MNHEY and SVGEGT. Trimming cost V 0 bases and J 5 bases, with 17 bases left between them. This CDR3 has 18 amino acids. CDR3 amino acids: CASSYSKIPRGRANVLTF. DNA for the CDR3: TGTGCCAGCAGTTACTCGAAAATCCCGCGAGGACGGGCCAACGTCCTGACTTTC.

This clonotype was counted many times. V gene TRBV12-3 or TRBV12-4 combines with J gene TRBJ2-3; no clear D. V lost 2 bases and J lost 1, with 7 bases in between. CDR3 length: 14 amino acids. CDR3 DNA sequence: TGTGCCAGCAGTTTACAAGGCGGCACAGATACGCAGTATTTT. It is translated as CASSLQGGTDTQYF.

This clonotype was detected ten times or more. This chain connects TRBV30 to TRBJ1-4, with D maybe TRBD1 (6 bases). CDR1 and CDR2 (germline): GTSNPN, SVGIG (reference sequence). The CDR3 sequence is 14 residues long. With 2 bases removed from V and 8 bases from J, the gap between germline ends came to 15 bases. DNA of the CDR3: TGTGCCTGGAGTCCCCTTGGGGGGCCCGAAAAACTGTTTTTT. Translating gives CAWSPLGGPEKLFF. Based on the CDR3 plus reference TRBV30 and TRBJ1-4, the full variable domain is SQTIHQWPATLVQPVGSPLSLECTVEGTSNPNLYWYRQAAGRGLQLLFYSVGIGQISSEVPQNLSASRPQDRQFILSSKKLLLSDSGFYLCAWSPLGGPEKLFFGSGTQLSVL.

CDR3: CASSARARQETQYF. The CDR3 nucleotides are TGTGCCAGCAGCGCCAGGGCCAGACAAGAGACCCAGTACTTC. The V gene is TRBV7-2, the J gene TRBJ2-5, with D perhaps matching TRBD1 (5 bases). V was pared by 5 bases and J by 2 bases, with 12 bases between. The germline V gene has CDR1 SGHTA and CDR2 FQGNSA. The CDR3 is 14 residues long.

This clonotype ranks as medium-sized. This rearrangement joins TRBV27 to TRBJ1-1; 8 bases map to TRBD1. V was pared by 2 bases and J by 4 bases, with 6 bases of the junction left unmatched. The CDR3 consists of 15 residues. CDR1 is MNHEY, CDR2 SMNVEV, per germline (reference sequence). The CDR3 reads CASSLQGAAGTEAFF. The DNA of the CDR3 is TGTGCCAGCAGTTTACAGGGGGCGGCGGGCACTGAAGCTTTCTTT.

This clonotype showed up many times. The chain uses TRBV7-2 and TRBJ1-6, with a tentative D call TRBD1 (5 bases). CDR3 size: 16 residues. Per germline, CDR1 SGHTA and CDR2 FQGNSA. V lost 2 bases, J lost 5 bases, and 13 bases lay in between. CDR3 coding DNA: TGTGCCAGCAGCTTACTCGGCAGGGTGAATAATTCACCCCTCCACTTT. Encoded protein: CASSLLGRVNNSPLHF.

This clonotype was seen many times. This chain connects TRBV4-1 to TRBJ1-6, with D maybe TRBD1 (6 bases). Germline CDR1 and CDR2: MGHRA and YSYEKL. The CDR3 runs 15 residues. V gave up 1 base and J gave up 9 bases, with 13 bases separating them. The DNA of the CDR3 is TGCGCCAGCAGCCAAGTGGGGGGCGTCGTTTCACCCCTCCACTTT. Protein product: CASSQVGGVVSPLHF.

In this sample, this clonotype turned up many times. The gene calls are TRBV14 and TRBJ1-2; unclear D gene. Looked up from germline, CDR1 is SGHDN and CDR2 is FVKESK. Trimming removed 0 bases at V and 0 bases at J, with 11 bases between. This CDR3 region has 16 residues. The CDR3 spells CASSQEVGKSNYGYTF. CDR3 DNA: TGTGCCAGCAGCCAAGAAGTCGGCAAGTCTAACTATGGCTACACCTTC.

The chain is built from TRBV18 and TRBJ1-6; TRBD1 matches 10 bases. Trimming took 5 bases from V and 10 from J; bases not matched to a gene: 5. This CDR3 is 14 amino acids long. Germline assignment: CDR1 KGHSH and CDR2 LQKENI. The CDR3 DNA reads TGTGCCAGCTCAGGGACAGGGGAACGGTCACCCCTCCACTTT. Amino acids: CASSGTGERSPLHF. The variable domain in full, completed from reference TRBV18 and TRBJ1-6, reads NAGVMQNPRHLVRRRGQEARLRCSPMKGHSHVYWYRQLPEEGLKFMVYLQKENIIDESGMPKERFSAEFPKEGPSILRIQQVVRGDSAAYFCASSGTGERSPLHFGNGTRLTVT.